This TCR beta chain was profiled in a study of T cell responses to AZD1222 COVID-19 vaccine. Only in-frame clones appear in the TCRdb table, and some are missing; sequencing was by immunoSEQ multiplex PCR. The table includes 150,000 to 200,000 clones, about 85% detected once. The clonotype comes from an adult in good health. Specimen: peripheral blood, collected on day 0 of AZD1222 vaccination.

This CDR3 is CASSGRGRANYGYTF. CDR3 in DNA: TGTGCCAGCAGCGGCAGGGGAAGGGCTAACTATGGCTACACCTTC. The chain has TRBV5-5 and TRBJ1-2; D is perhaps TRBD1 (6 bases). V gave up 4 bases and J gave up 0 bases, with 13 bases separating them. The CDR3 spans 15 residues. CDR1 is SGHKS and CDR2 is YYEKEE in the germline V gene (reference sequence). The whole variable domain, remainder taken from reference TRBV5-5 and TRBJ1-2, is DAGVTQSPTHLIKTRGQQVTLRCSPISGHKSVSWYQQVLGQGPQFIFQYYEKEERGRGNFPDRFSARQFPNYSSELNVNALLLGDSALYLCASSGRGRANYGYTFGSGTRLTVV.